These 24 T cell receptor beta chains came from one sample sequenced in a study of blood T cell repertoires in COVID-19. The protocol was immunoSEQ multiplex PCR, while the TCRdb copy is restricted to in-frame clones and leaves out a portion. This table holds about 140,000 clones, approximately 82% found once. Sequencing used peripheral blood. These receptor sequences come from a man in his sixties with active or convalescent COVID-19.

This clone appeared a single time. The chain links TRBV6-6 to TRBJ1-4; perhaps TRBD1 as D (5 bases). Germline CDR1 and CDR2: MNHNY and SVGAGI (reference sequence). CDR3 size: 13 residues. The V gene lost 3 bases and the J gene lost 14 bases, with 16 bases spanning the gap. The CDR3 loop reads CASSYRGGKLLFF. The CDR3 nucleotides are TGTGCCAGCAGTTATCGGGGGGGTAAATTGCTGTTTTTT.

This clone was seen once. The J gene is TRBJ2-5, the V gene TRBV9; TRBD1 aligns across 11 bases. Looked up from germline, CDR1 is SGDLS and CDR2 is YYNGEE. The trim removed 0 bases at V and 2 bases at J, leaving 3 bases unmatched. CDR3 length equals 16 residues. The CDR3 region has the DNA TGTGCCAGCAGCGTAGCGGGGACAGGGGGGCAAGAGACCCAGTACTTC. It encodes CASSVAGTGGQETQYF.

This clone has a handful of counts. The CDR3 loop is CASSQVVRSSYNEQFF. The CDR3 DNA reads TGTGCCAGCAGCCAAGTCGTTAGGAGCTCCTACAATGAGCAGTTCTTC. This chain uses TRBV3-1 (or the pseudogene TRBV3-2) with TRBJ2-1; D gene unclear. CDR1 LGHDT and CDR2 YNNKEL come from the germline V gene (reference sequence). Trimming left V 1 base short and J 0 bases short, with 10 bases between. CDR3 size: 16 residues.

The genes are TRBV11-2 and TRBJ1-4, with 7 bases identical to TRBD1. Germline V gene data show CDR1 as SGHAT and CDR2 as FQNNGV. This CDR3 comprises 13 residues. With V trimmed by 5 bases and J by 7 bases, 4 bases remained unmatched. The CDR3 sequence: CASSLRQGEKLFF. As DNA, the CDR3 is TGTGCCAGCAGCCTCCGACAGGGTGAAAAACTGTTTTTT.

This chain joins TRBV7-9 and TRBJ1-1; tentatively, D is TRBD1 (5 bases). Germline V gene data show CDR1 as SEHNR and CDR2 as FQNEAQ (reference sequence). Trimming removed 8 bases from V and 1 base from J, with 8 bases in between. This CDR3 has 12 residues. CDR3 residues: CASGTENTEAFF. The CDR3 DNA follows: TGTGCCAGCGGGACTGAGAACACTGAAGCTTTCTTT.

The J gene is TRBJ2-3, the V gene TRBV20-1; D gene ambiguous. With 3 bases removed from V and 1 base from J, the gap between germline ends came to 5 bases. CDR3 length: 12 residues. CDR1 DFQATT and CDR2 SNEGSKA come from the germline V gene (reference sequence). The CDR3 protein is CSASSRTDTQYF. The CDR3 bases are TGCAGTGCTAGTTCTCGCACAGATACGCAGTATTTT.

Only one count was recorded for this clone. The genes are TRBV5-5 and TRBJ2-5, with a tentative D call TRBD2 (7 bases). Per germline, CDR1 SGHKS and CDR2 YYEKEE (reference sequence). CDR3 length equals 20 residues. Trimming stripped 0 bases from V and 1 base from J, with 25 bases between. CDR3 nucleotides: TGTGCCAGCAGCTTGGTTAAACCTGTGGGGGGGGCCCTACCCCAAGAGACCCAGTACTTC. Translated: CASSLVKPVGGALPQETQYF.

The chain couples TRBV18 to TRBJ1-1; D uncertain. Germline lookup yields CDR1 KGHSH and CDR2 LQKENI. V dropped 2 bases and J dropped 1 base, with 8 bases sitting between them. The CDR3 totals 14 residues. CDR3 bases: TGTGCCAGCTCACCAAATGGCAGGAACACTGAAGCTTTCTTT. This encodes CASSPNGRNTEAFF.

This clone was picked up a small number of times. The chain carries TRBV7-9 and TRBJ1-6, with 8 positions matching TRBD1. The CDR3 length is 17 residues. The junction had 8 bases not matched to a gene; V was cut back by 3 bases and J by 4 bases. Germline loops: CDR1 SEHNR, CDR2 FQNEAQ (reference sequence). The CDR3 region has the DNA TGTGCCAGCAGCTTGCCACAGGGGGTTGAGTATAATTCACCCCTCCACTTT. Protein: CASSLPQGVEYNSPLHF.

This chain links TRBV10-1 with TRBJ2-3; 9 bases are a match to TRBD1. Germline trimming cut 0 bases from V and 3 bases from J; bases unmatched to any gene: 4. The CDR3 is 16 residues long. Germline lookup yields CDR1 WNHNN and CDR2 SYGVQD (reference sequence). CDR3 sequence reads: CASSESGGQGTDTQYF. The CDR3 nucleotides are TGCGCCAGCAGTGAGTCGGGAGGACAGGGGACAGATACGCAGTATTTT.

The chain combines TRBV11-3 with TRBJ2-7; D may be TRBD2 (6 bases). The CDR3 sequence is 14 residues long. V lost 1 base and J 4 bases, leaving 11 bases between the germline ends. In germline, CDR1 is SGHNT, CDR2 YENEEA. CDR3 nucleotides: TGTGCCAGCAGCTTAGGGGGGGAGTCGTACGAGCAGTACTTC. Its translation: CASSLGGESYEQYF.

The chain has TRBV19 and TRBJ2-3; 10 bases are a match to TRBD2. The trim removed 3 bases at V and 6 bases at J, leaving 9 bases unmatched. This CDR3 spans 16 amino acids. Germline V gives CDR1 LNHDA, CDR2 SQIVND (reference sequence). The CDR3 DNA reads TGTGCCAGTAGTATTTACCTAGCGGGGGCCGAGGATACGCAGTATTTT. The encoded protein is CASSIYLAGAEDTQYF.

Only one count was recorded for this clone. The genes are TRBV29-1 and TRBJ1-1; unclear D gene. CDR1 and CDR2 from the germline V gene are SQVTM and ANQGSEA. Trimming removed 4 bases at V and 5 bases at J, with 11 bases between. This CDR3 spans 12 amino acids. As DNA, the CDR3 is TGCAGCGTTGGGAGGGAGAGGACTGAAGCTTTCTTT. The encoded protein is CSVGRERTEAFF.

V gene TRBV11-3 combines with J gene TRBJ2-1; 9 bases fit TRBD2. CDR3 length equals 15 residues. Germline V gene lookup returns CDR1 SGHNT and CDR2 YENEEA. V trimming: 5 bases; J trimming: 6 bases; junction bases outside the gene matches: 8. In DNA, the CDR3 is TGTGCCAGCAGCCGGTACGGGACTAGCAGCAATGAGCAGTTCTTC. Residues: CASSRYGTSSNEQFF.

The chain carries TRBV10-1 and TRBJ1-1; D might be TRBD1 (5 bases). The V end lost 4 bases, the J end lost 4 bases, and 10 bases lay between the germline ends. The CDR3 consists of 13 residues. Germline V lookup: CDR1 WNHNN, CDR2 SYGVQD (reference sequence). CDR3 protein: CASSGDLSTEAFF. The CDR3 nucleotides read TGCGCCAGCAGTGGGGACTTAAGCACTGAAGCTTTCTTT.

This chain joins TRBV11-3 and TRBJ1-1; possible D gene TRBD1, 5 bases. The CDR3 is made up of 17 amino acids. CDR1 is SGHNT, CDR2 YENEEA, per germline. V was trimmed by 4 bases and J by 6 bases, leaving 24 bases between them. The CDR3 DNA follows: TGTGCCAGCAGCTGGCGCTCTCAGGGAAGGAAGAAGCCTGAAGCTTTCTTT. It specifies CASSWRSQGRKKPEAFF. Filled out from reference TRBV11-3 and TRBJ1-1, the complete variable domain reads EAGVVQSPRYKIIEKKQPVAFWCNPISGHNTLYWYLQNLGQGPELLIRYENEEAVDDSQLPKDRFSAERLKGVDSTLKIQPAELGDSAVYLCASSWRSQGRKKPEAFFGQGTRLTVV.

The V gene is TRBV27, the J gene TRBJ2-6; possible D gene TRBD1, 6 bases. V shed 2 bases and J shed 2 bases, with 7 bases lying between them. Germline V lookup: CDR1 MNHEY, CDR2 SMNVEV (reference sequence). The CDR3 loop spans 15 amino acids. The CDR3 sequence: CASSLQGTGANVLTF. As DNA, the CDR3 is TGTGCCAGCAGTTTACAGGGGACTGGGGCCAACGTCCTGACTTTC.

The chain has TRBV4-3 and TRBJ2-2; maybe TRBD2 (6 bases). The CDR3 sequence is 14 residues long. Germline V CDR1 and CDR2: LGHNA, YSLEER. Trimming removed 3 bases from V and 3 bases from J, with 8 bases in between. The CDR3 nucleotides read TGCGCCAGCAGCCAGGGGAGGCACACCGGGGAGCTGTTTTTT. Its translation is CASSQGRHTGELFF.

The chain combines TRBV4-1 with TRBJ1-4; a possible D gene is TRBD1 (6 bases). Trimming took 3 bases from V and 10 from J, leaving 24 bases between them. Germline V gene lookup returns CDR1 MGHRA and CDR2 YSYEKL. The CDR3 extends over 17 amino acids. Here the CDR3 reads CASSQNGVGAGDGKLFF. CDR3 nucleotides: TGCGCCAGCAGCCAGAACGGAGTGGGGGCGGGGGACGGAAAACTGTTTTTT.

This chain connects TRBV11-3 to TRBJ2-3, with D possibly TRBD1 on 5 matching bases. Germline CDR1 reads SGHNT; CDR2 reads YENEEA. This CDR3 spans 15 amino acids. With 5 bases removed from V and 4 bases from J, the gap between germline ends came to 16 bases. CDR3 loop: CASSLHLGAADTQYF. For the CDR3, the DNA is TGTGCCAGCAGCCTACATCTAGGGGCCGCAGATACGCAGTATTTT.

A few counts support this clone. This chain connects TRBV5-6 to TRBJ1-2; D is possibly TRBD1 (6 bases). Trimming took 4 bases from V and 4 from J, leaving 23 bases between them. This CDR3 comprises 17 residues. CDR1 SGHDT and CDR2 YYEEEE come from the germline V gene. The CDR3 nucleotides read TGTGCCAGCAGCACACCCCAGGGACAAACGAGGGGCTATGGCTACACCTTC. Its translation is CASSTPQGQTRGYGYTF.

CDR3: CATDLMDTRTDTQYF. Here the CDR3 DNA reads TGTGCCACCGATCTAATGGACACCCGCACAGATACGCAGTATTTT. This chain uses TRBV7-9 with TRBJ2-3; D might be TRBD1 (5 bases). Germline loops: CDR1 SEHNR, CDR2 FQNEAQ (reference sequence). CDR3 length equals 15 residues. V lost 10 bases and J 1 base, leaving 18 bases between the germline ends.

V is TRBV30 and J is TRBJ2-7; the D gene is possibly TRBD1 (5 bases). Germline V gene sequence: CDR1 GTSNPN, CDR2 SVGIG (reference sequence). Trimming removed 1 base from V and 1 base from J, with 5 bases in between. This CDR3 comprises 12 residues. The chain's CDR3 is CAWSGQSYEQYF. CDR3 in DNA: TGTGCCTGGAGTGGACAGTCCTACGAGCAGTACTTC.

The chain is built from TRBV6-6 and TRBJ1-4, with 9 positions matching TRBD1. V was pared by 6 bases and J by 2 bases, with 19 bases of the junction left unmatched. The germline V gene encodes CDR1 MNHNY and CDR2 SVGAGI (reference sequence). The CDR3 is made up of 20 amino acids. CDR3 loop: CASSDSGTGTLSATNEKLFF. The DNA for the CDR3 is TGTGCCAGCAGCGACTCCGGGACAGGGACACTTTCGGCGACTAATGAAAAACTGTTTTTT.